This TCR beta chain was documented in a study of T cell repertoires in cytomegalovirus infection. Germline loops: CDR1 SGHTA, CDR2 FQGTGA. Trimming left V 5 bases short and J 3 bases short, with 13 bases between. The CDR3 has 14 residues. TCRdb used MiXCR to reprocess the reads, holding one entry per CDR3 protein. The profile shows roughly 230,000 distinct CDR3 sequences, approximately 15% of them singletons. The clonotype originates from a human donor in good health (CMV status not recorded). Some clones in this sample may be carry-over from other donors' samples. The material sequenced was CD8+ T cells from PBMCs. This chain joins TRBV7-3 and TRBJ1-1, with D hard to call. The CDR3 DNA follows: TGTGCCAGCAGCCCGATCAACACAGACACTGAAGCTTTCTTT. As protein: CASSPINTDTEAFF.